The clone carrying this T cell receptor beta chain appeared many times. What it binds is unknown. V was shortened by 4 bases and J by 6 bases, with 12 bases between the two germline ends. The CDR3 loop spans 13 amino acids. Germline CDR1 reads SQVTM; CDR2 reads ANQGSEA. The sample is drawn from a study of naive and memory T cell subsets. An equimolar mix of two oligonucleotides served as the beta constant-region primer for TRBC1 and TRBC2. Nested alpha and beta constant-region primers with the SP2 primer drove four PCR rounds on ligated cDNA. Via MiXCR, TCRdb re-called the UMI-ligation and nested PCR reads, giving one row per CDR3 protein. Of roughly 97,000 distinct CDR3 sequences in the sample, 14% are singletons; the top ten hold 2.5% to 3.5%. General observations from the study: Naive repertoires, especially CD8, held a few larger clonotypes, possibly memory cells re-expressing CD45RA. The power law exponent of TCR abundance differed between naive and memory cells.

What was sequenced was naive CD8+ T cells from blood. The sequence came from a human donor in good health. This rearrangement joins TRBV29-1 to TRBJ1-4; TRBD1 is a possible D gene (6 bases). The CDR3 DNA reads TGCAGCGTTGTGGGGGGCTTCGATGAAAAACTGTTTTTT. It encodes CSVVGGFDEKLFF.